These T cell receptor beta chains were read from a single sample in a study of PD-1 blockade in classical Hodgkin lymphoma. Some clones are missing from TCRdb's copy, which holds only in-frame ones; the method was immunoSEQ multiplex PCR. The sample consists of about 35,000 clones, more than 80% of them appearing once. The specimen comprised CD4+ T cells from blood, sampled at baseline. The receptors derive from a human donor with classical Hodgkin lymphoma. CDR3s include the opening cysteine and the closing phenylalanine or tryptophan. A D gene is named only where the DNA matches it firmly. Size is stated for part of the rows, as once, few or many counts, or as a class when the clone is expanded.

V gene,J gene,D gene,clone size,CDR3 DNA,CDR3 protein
TRBV30,TRBJ2-6,TRBD2,.,TGTGCCTGGAGTGTGGGACCAACTAGGGGACTAGCGACCAAGGGGGGGGCCAACGTCCTGACTTTC,CAWSVGPTRGLATKGGANVLTF
TRBV28,TRBJ2-3,TRBD2,.,TGTGCCAGCAGTTTTCCTCGGGGGGAGGGGAAAGCAGATACGCAGTATTTT,CASSFPRGEGKADTQYF
TRBV7-9,TRBJ2-3,TRBD2,.,TGTGCCAGCAGCTTACGGCTAGCGGAAAGGACAGATACGCAGTATTTT,CASSLRLAERTDTQYF
TRBV27,TRBJ2-1,.,.,TGTGCCAGCAGACTCGGGATCTTC,CASRLGIF
TRBV11-2,TRBJ2-7,.,.,TGTGCCAGCAGCTTAGTTTTGGCTCCTCGATCCCACTACGAGCAGTACTTC,CASSLVLAPRSHYEQYF
TRBV5-1,TRBJ2-7,TRBD2,.,TGCGCCAGCAGCCCAGGACTAGCGGGAGGTGACGAGCAGTACTTC,CASSPGLAGGDEQYF
TRBV18,TRBJ1-1,.,.,TGTGCCAGCTCACCGAACAGGGAGGCAGCTTTCTTT,CASSPNREAAFF
TRBV10-2,TRBJ2-3,.,.,TGCGCCAGCTTACAGGCCTCGAGCACAGATACGCAGTATTTT,CASLQASSTDTQYF
TRBV5-1,TRBJ1-1,.,once,TGCGCCAGCAGCTTGGCCGACGGGGGCCACACTGAAGCTTTCTTT,CASSLADGGHTEAFF
TRBV2,TRBJ2-1,TRBD2,few,TGTGCCAGCAGTGGGGGACTAGCGGGGGCCATCCTCCAGTTCTTC,CASSGGLAGAILQFF
TRBV27,TRBJ1-1,.,.,TGTGCCAGCAGCCGGGGCACTGAAGCTTTCTTT,CASSRGTEAFF
TRBV4-2,TRBJ1-5,.,few,TGTGCCAGCAGCCCGGACGGGCTTAGTCAGCCCCAGCATTTT,CASSPDGLSQPQHF
TRBV5-1,TRBJ2-7,.,.,TGCGCCAGCAGCTTGGGGCAGCCAGGCAACGAGCAGTACTTC,CASSLGQPGNEQYF
TRBV18,TRBJ1-2,TRBD1,.,TGTGCCAGCTCACCGTCCGGACAGGGGCTTGACTACACCTTC,CASSPSGQGLDYTF
TRBV7-7,TRBJ1-4,.,.,TGTGCTAGCAGCTTAGCCGGGGTAGGAGAAAAACTGTTTTTT,CASSLAGVGEKLFF
TRBV19,TRBJ2-2,TRBD2,.,TGTGCCAGTAGTATAGATTGGACTAGCGGGGTTTGGACCGGGGAGCTGTTTTTT,CASSIDWTSGVWTGELFF
TRBV5-1,TRBJ2-1,TRBD2,.,TGCGCCAGCAGCTCGGGACTAGCGGGTAACTACAATGAGCAGTTCTTC,CASSSGLAGNYNEQFF
TRBV9,TRBJ2-3,.,.,TGTGCCAGCAGCGTAGGGCTCGCAGATACGCAGTATTTT,CASSVGLADTQYF
TRBV19,TRBJ1-5,.,.,TGTGCCAGTAGTAAAATTCCCGGGATTTATGACCAGCATTTT,CASSKIPGIYDQHF
TRBV29-1,TRBJ2-7,.,.,TGCAGCGTGGTAAGGGCAGCCAACTCCTACGAGCAGTACTTC,CSVVRAANSYEQYF
TRBV11-1,TRBJ2-7,TRBD2,.,TGTGCCAGCAGAGGACTAGCGGGAGTTTCCGAGCAGTACTTC,CASRGLAGVSEQYF
TRBV5-1,TRBJ2-5,.,.,TGCGCCAGCAGCCCGGGGGGCGGGGAGGAGACCCAGTACTTC,CASSPGGGEETQYF
TRBV11-2,TRBJ2-1,TRBD2,.,TGTGCCAGCAGCTTAGTGCTAGCGGGACACAATGAGCAGTTCTTC,CASSLVLAGHNEQFF